The 11 T cell receptor beta chains in this list originate from one sample, sequenced in a study of T-cell memory formation after mild COVID-19. A single record per CDR3 protein comes from TCRdb applying MiXCR to the 5' RACE reads. There are 350,000 to 450,000 distinct CDR3 sequences in the sample; around 24% occur only once, and roughly 9.7% lies in the top ten. The specimen was PBMCs or a T cell subset sorted from them (not recorded which). The receptors were gathered from an adult woman who had mild COVID-19 (a few samples of this study predate the infection). Cell type and time point are not known.

The chain combines TRBV5-1 with TRBJ1-1; possible D gene TRBD1, 5 bases. The CDR3 loop spans 15 amino acids. Trimming shortened V by 1 base and J by 6 bases, and 16 bases separated the two germline ends. The germline V gene has CDR1 SGHRS and CDR2 YFSETQ. CDR3: CASSLSVTRDAEAFF. The CDR3 bases are TGCGCCAGCAGCTTGTCGGTAACTCGGGACGCTGAAGCTTTCTTT.

The rearrangement links TRBV20-1 to TRBJ1-2; D remains ambiguous. From germline, CDR1 is DFQATT and CDR2 SNEGSKA (reference sequence). The CDR3 is 12 residues long. Trimming removed 0 bases from V and 6 bases from J, with 8 bases in between. CDR3 loop: CSARDLRNGYTF. The CDR3 bases are TGCAGTGCTAGAGACCTTAGGAATGGCTACACCTTC.

The chain recombines TRBV20-1 with TRBJ2-3, with 13 nucleotides matching TRBD2. CDR1 and CDR2 (germline): DFQATT, SNEGSKA (reference sequence). V lost 6 bases to trimming and J lost 2 bases; unmatched junction nucleotides: 8. The CDR3 extends over 16 amino acids. The CDR3 reads CSARTSGRRLTDTQYF. The CDR3 DNA reads TGCAGTGCGCGGACTAGCGGGAGAAGGCTCACAGATACGCAGTATTTT.

The rearrangement links TRBV7-6 to TRBJ2-4, with D possibly being TRBD2 (5 bases). Per the germline V gene, CDR1 is SGHVS and CDR2 is FNYEAQ. The V gene lost 3 bases and the J gene lost 3 bases, with 15 bases spanning the gap. The CDR3 sequence is 16 residues long. The CDR3, as DNA: TGTGCCAGCAGCTTGATAGAGCACGGGGACAAAAACATTCAGTACTTC. Encoded protein: CASSLIEHGDKNIQYF.

The V and J genes are TRBV18 and TRBJ2-7; TRBD1 or TRBD2 may be the D gene (6 bases each). This CDR3 spans 13 amino acids. The germline V gene has CDR1 KGHSH and CDR2 LQKENI. V dropped 1 base and J dropped 10 bases, with 14 bases sitting between them. The CDR3 bases are TGTGCCAGCTCACCACTCGGGGGCGGTTTTCAGTACTTC. As protein: CASSPLGGGFQYF.

This clonotype was picked up a small number of times. V is TRBV7-9 and J is TRBJ2-3; D is possibly TRBD1 or TRBD2 (5 bases each). CDR3 length equals 16 residues. V lost 5 bases to trimming and J lost 0 bases, with 15 bases between them. Looked up from germline, CDR1 is SEHNR and CDR2 is FQNEAQ (reference sequence). CDR3 amino acids: CASSHLGTTSTDTQYF. The CDR3 nucleotides read TGTGCCAGCAGCCACCTTGGGACCACTAGCACAGATACGCAGTATTTT.

The rearrangement uses TRBV5-6 and TRBJ2-2, with TRBD2 matching 11 bases. V dropped 4 bases and J dropped 4; count of bases not matched to a gene: 9. CDR3 length equals 17 residues. Germline assignment: CDR1 SGHDT and CDR2 YYEEEE. CDR3 in amino acids: CASSRNWTSGFTGELFF. In DNA form, the CDR3 reads TGTGCCAGCAGCCGCAACTGGACTAGCGGGTTCACCGGGGAGCTGTTTTTT.

This clonotype occurred a few times. The rearrangement uses TRBV7-9 and TRBJ2-3; D is uncertain. Trimming took off 1 base at V and 9 bases at J, with 8 bases between the two ends. The germline V gene encodes CDR1 SEHNR and CDR2 FQNEAQ (reference sequence). CDR3 length: 12 residues. This CDR3 is CASSLDLYTQYF. The CDR3 region has the DNA TGTGCCAGCAGCTTAGATCTTTACACGCAGTATTTT.

The J gene is TRBJ2-1, the V gene TRBV6-2 or TRBV6-3; unclear D gene. CDR1 and CDR2 from the germline V gene are MNHEY and SVGEGT. The CDR3 has 12 residues. V lost 5 bases and J 8 bases, leaving 10 bases between the germline ends. Written as DNA, the CDR3 is TGTGCCAGCAGTCGCCCTTCCGATGAGCAGTTCTTC. It translates to CASSRPSDEQFF.

The chain couples TRBV3-1 to TRBJ2-1, with D tentatively TRBD1 (6 bases). The CDR3 contains 13 residues. CDR1 and CDR2 from the germline V gene are LGHDT and YNNKEL (reference sequence). The V gene lost 8 bases and the J gene lost 7 bases, with 15 bases spanning the gap. DNA of the CDR3: TGTGCCAGCCAACGACAGGTCGGGAATGAGCAGTTCTTC. Its protein is CASQRQVGNEQFF.

This clonotype was detected many times. The V and J genes are TRBV6-6 and TRBJ2-3; 7 bases align to TRBD1. CDR3 length equals 15 residues. CDR1 and CDR2 from the germline V gene are MNHNY and SVGAGI (reference sequence). Germline trimming cut 4 bases from V and 0 bases from J; bases unmatched to any gene: 4. CDR3 amino acids: CASSSQQGSTDTQYF. In nucleotides, the CDR3 is TGTGCCAGCAGTTCGCAACAGGGGAGCACAGATACGCAGTATTTT.